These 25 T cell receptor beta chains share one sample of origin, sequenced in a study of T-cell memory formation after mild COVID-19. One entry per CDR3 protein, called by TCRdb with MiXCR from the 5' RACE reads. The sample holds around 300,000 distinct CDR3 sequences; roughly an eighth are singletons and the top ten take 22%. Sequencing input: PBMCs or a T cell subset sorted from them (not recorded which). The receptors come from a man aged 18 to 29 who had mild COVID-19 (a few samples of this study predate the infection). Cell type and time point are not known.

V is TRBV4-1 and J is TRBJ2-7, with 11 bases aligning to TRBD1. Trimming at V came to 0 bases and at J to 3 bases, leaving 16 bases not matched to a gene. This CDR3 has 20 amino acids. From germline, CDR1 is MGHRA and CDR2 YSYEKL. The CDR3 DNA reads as TGCGCCAGCAGCCAAGATCATGCCCTGGGTAGGGACAGGGGGATCTACGAGCAGTACTTC. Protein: CASSQDHALGRDRGIYEQYF.

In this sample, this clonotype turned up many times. This CDR3 reads CASSYGGMNTEAFF. The CDR3 DNA reads as TGTGCCAGCAGTTACGGGGGCATGAACACTGAAGCTTTCTTT. The chain is built from TRBV6-2 or TRBV6-3 and TRBJ1-1; TRBD1 might be the D (6 bases). Germline V gene lookup returns CDR1 MNHEY and CDR2 SVGEGT. With 2 bases removed from V and 0 bases from J, the gap between germline ends came to 7 bases. The CDR3 sequence is 14 residues long.

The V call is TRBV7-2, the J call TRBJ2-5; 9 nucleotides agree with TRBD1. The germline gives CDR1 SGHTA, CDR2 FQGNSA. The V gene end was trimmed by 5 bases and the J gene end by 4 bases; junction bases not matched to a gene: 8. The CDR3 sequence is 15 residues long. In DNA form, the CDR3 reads TGTGCCAGCAGCCCTCCTGGACAGGGGCGAGAGACCCAGTACTTC. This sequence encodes CASSPPGQGRETQYF.

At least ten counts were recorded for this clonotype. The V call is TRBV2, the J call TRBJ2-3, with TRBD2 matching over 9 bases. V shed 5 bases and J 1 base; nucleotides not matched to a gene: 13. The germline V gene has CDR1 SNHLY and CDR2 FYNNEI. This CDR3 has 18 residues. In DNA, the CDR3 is TGTGCCAGCAGTAAAATTGCGGTCGTAGCGGGGGGCACAGATACGCAGTATTTT. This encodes CASSKIAVVAGGTDTQYF.

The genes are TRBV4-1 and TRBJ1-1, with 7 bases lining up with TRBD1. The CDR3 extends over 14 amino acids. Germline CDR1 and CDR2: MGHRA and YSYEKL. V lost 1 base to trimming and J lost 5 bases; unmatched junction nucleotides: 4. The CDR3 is CASSQVPGGTEAFF. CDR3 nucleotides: TGCGCCAGCAGCCAAGTTCCAGGGGGAACTGAAGCTTTCTTT.

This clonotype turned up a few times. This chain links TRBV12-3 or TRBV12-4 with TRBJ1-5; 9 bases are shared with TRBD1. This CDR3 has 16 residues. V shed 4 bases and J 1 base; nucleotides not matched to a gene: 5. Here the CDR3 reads CASSSGQGISNQPQHF. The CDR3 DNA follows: TGTGCCAGCAGTTCGGGACAGGGCATCAGCAATCAGCCCCAGCATTTT.

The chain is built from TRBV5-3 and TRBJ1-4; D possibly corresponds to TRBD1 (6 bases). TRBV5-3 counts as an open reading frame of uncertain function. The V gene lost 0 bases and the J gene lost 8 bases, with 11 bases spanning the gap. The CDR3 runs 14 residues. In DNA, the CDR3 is TGTGCCAGAAGCTTGGAGGGGGGAAGCGAAAAACTGTTTTTT. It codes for CARSLEGGSEKLFF.

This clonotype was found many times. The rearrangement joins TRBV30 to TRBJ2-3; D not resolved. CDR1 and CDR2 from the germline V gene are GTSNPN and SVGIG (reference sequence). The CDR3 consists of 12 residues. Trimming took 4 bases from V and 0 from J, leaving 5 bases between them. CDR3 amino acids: CAWTESTDTQYF. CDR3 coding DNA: TGTGCCTGGACAGAGAGCACAGATACGCAGTATTTT. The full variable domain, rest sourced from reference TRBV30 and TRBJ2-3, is SQTIHQWPATLVQPVGSPLSLECTVEGTSNPNLYWYRQAAGRGLQLLFYSVGIGQISSEVPQNLSASRPQDRQFILSSKKLLLSDSGFYLCAWTESTDTQYFGPGTRLTVL.

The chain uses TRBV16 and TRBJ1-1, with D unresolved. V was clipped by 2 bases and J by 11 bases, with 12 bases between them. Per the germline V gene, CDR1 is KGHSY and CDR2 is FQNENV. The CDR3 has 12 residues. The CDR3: CASSQGGEFAFF. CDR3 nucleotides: TGTGCCAGCAGCCAAGGCGGAGAGTTCGCTTTCTTT.

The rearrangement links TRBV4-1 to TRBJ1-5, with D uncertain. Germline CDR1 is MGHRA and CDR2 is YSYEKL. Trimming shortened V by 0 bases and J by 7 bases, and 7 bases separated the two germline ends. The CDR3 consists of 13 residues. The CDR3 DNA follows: TGCGCCAGCAGCCAAGATGCCGGGCAGCCCCAGCATTTT. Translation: CASSQDAGQPQHF.

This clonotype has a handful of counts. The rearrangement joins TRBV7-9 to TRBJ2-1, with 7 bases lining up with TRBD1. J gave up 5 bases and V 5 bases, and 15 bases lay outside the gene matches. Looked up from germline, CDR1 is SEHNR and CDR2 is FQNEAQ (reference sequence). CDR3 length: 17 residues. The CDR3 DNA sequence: TGTGCCAGCAGCCCTAGAGGAGACAGGGTGGCACACAATGAGCAGTTCTTC. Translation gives CASSPRGDRVAHNEQFF.

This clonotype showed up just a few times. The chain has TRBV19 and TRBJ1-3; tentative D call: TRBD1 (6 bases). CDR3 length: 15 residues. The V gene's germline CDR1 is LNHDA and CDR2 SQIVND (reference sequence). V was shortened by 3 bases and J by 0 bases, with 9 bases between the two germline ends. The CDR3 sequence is CASSIGTHSGNTIYF. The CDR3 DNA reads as TGTGCCAGTAGTATTGGGACACACTCTGGAAACACCATATATTTT.

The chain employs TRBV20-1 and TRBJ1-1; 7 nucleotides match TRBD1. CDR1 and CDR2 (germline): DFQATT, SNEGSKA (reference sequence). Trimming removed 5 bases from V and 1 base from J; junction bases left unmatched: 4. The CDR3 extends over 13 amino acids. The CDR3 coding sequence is TGCAGTGCTGGGTACAGGGGGAACACTGAAGCTTTCTTT. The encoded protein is CSAGYRGNTEAFF.

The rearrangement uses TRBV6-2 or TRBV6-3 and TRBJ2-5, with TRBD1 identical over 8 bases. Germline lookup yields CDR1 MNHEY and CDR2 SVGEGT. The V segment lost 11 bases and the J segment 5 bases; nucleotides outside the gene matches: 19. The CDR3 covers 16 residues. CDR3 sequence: CAESRRQGTDKETQYF. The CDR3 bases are TGTGCCGAATCGAGGCGACAGGGGACAGATAAGGAGACCCAGTACTTC.

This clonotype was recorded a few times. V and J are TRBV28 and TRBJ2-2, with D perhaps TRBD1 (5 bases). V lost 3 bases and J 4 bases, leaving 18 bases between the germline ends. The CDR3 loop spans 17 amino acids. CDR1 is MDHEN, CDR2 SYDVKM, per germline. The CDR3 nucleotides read TGTGCCAGCAGTTTTTTCCCTCGAGGCAGGGCCACCGGGGAGCTGTTTTTT. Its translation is CASSFFPRGRATGELFF.

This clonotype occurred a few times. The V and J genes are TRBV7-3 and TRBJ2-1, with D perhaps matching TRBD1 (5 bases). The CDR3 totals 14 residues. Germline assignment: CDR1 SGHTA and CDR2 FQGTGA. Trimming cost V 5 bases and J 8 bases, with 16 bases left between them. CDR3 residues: CASSQGILPHEQFF. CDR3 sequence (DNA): TGTGCCAGCAGCCAGGGAATTCTGCCACATGAGCAGTTCTTC. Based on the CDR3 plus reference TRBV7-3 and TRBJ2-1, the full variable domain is GAGVSQTPSNKVTEKGKYVELRCDPISGHTALYWYRQSLGQGPEFLIYFQGTGAADDSGLPNDRFFAVRPEGSVSTLKIQRTERGDSAVYLCASSQGILPHEQFFGPGTRLTVL.

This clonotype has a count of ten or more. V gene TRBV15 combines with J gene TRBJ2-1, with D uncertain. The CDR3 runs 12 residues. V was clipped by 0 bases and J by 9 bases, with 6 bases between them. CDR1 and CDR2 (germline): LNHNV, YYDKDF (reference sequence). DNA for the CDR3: TGTGCCACCAGCAGAGATTCGCGTGAGCAGTTCTTC. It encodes CATSRDSREQFF.

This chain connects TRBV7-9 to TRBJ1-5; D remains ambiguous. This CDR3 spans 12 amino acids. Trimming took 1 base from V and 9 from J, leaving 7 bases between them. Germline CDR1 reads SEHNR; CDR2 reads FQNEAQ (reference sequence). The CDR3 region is CASSLEDGPQHF. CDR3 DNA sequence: TGTGCCAGCAGCTTAGAAGATGGGCCCCAGCATTTT. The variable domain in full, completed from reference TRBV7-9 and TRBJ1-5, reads DTGVSQNPRHKITKRGQNVTFRCDPISEHNRLYWYRQTLGQGPEFLTYFQNEAQLEKSRLLSDRFSAERPKGSFSTLEIQRTEQGDSAMYLCASSLEDGPQHFGDGTRLSIL.

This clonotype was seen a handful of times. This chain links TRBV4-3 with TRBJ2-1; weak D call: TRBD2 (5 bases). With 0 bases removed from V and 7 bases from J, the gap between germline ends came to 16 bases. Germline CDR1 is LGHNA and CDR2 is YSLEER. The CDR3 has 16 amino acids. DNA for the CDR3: TGCGCCAGCAGCCAAGATGTCCTAGCCTCACTTAATGAGCAGTTCTTC. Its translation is CASSQDVLASLNEQFF.

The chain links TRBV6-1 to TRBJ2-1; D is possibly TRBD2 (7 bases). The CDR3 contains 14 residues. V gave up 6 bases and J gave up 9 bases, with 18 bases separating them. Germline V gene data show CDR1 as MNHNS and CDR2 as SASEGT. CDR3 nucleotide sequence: TGTGCCAGCAGCCCCTTTTGGGGGGGCTTTGAGCAGTTCTTC. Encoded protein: CASSPFWGGFEQFF.

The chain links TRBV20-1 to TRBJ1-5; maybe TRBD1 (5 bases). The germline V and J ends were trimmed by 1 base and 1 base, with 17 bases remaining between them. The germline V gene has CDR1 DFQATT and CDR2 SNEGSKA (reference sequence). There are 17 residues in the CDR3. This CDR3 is CSARARLRDSSNQPQHF. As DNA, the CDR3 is TGCAGTGCTAGAGCCCGTCTCCGGGACTCCAGCAATCAGCCCCAGCATTTT.

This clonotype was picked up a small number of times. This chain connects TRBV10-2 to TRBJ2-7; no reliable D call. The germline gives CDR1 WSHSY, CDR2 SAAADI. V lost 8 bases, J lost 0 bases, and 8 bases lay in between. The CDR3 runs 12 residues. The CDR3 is CASVGDSYEQYF. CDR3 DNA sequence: TGCGCCAGCGTGGGTGACTCCTACGAGCAGTACTTC.

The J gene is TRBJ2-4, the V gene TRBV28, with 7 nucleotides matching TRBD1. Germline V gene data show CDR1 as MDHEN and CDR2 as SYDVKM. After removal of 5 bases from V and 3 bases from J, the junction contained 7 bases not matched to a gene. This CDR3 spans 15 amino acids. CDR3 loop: CASSTGTDDKNIQYF. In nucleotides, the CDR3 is TGTGCCAGCAGTACCGGGACAGATGACAAAAACATTCAGTACTTC. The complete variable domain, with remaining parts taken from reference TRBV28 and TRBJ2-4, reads DVKVTQSSRYLVKRTGEKVFLECVQDMDHENMFWYRQDPGLGLRLIYFSYDVKMKEKGDIPEGYSVSREKKERFSLILESASTNQTSMYLCASSTGTDDKNIQYFGAGTRLSVL.

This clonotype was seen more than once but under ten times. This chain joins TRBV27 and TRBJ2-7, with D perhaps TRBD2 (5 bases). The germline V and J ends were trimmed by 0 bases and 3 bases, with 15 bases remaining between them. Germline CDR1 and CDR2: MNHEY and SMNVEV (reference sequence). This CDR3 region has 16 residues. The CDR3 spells CASSLSAGPGYYEQYV. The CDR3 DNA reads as TGTGCCAGCAGTTTATCGGCGGGCCCGGGCTACTACGAGCAGTACGTC.

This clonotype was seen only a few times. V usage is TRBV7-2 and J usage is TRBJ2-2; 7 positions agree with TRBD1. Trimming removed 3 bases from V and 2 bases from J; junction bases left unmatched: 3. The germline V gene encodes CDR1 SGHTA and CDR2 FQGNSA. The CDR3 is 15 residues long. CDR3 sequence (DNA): TGTGCCAGCAGCTTCGACAGGGTAAACACCGGGGAGCTGTTTTTT. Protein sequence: CASSFDRVNTGELFF.